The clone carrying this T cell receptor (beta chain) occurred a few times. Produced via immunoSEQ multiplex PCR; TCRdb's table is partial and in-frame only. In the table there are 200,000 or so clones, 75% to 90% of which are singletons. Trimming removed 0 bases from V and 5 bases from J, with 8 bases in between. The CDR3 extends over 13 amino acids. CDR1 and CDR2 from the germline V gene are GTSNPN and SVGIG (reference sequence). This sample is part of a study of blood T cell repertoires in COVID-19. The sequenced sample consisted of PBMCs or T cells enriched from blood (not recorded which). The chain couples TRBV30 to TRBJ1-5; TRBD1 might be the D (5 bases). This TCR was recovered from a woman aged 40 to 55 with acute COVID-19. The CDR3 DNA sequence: TGTGCCTGGAGTGTACAGGACCATCAGCCCCAGCATTTT. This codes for CAWSVQDHQPQHF.